This T cell receptor (beta chain) was sequenced for a study of T cell responses to AZD1222 COVID-19 vaccine. Findings of the study overall: The donor cohort was predominantly white British with a female majority, and clonal diversity may have been underestimated.

In the case of this clone: Its target is unknown.

The CDR3 has 15 amino acids. Germline CDR1 and CDR2: SNHLY and FYNNEI. V was clipped by 0 bases and J by 3 bases, with 9 bases between them. Sequenced by immunoSEQ multiplex PCR; TCRdb stores in-frame clones only, minus some. The profile covers roughly 140,000 clones, with 75% to 95% appearing a single time and 2.5% to 3% taken by the ten largest. The rearrangement uses TRBV2 and TRBJ1-5; D remains unclear. The sequence came from an adult in good health. The sequencing here drew on peripheral blood, taken on day 0 of MenACWY control vaccination. The CDR3 DNA is TGTGCCAGCAGTGAAGCCCAGGTGCACAATCAGCCCCAGCATTTT. It yields the protein CASSEAQVHNQPQHF.